This TCR beta chain was captured in a study of shared clonotypes between healthy human individuals. Whole-study context: Samples came from two female and three male donors aged 18 to 49. Overall study results and limits: Compared with clonotypes that all four donors shared, non-shared clonotypes had lower generation probabilities. Few donors restricted represented genetic and exposure-history diversity.

This CDR3 region has 13 residues. The germline gives CDR1 MNHNS, CDR2 SASEGT. The V end was cut by 6 bases, the J end by 2 bases, with 11 bases between. Naivety among CD8 cells was defined by CD45RO negativity and positive CCR7 selection, thereby excluding terminally differentiated effector memory CD45RA+ cells. Every donor was a Caucasian adult from Nashville, Tennessee. As regards this clone: The antigen is not known.

Generated by immunoSEQ multiplex PCR, the TCRdb table keeps only in-frame clones and is missing some. The table records some 2 million clones, around 96% of them present only once. The gene calls are TRBV6-1 and TRBJ2-7; D remains unclear. This TCR was recovered from a man aged 18 to 30 in good health. The sample taken for sequencing was naive CD8+ T cells sorted from blood. The DNA of the CDR3 is TGTGCCAGCAGCCCACCTGACACCTACGAGCAGTACTTC. This sequence encodes CASSPPDTYEQYF.